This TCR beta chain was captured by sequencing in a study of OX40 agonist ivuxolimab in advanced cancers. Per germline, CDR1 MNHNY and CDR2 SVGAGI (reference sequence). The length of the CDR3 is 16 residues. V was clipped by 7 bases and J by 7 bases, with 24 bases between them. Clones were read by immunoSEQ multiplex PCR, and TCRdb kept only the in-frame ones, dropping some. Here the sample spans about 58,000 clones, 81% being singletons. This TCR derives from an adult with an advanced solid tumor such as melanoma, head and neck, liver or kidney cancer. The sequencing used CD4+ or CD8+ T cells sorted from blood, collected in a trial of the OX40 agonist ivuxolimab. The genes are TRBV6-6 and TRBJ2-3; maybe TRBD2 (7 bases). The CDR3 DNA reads TGTGCCAGCACCACCTCGGACCGGGGGGCTGTGAATACGCAGTATTTT. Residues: CASTTSDRGAVNTQYF.